Listed below are T cell receptor beta chains from one sample, sequenced in a study of Ad26.COV2.S vaccination and SARS-CoV-2 variants. Sequencing was performed with immunoSEQ multiplex PCR; in TCRdb, only in-frame clones are kept and a portion is missing. The profile shows some 250,000 clones, 85% to 90% of them singletons. The source was peripheral blood, collected in a trial of Ad26.COV2.S vaccine versus placebo. The source of these receptors is a person between 18 and 60 years old who received the Ad26.COV2.S COVID-19 vaccine or a placebo. Each CDR3 is given with its conserved first and last residue. A D gene is named only where the DNA matches it firmly. Expanded clones get a size class; other rows say once, few or many, or leave the size out.

v_call	j_call	d_call	clone_size	cdr3_aa	cdr3_nt
TRBV4-3	TRBJ2-1	NA	NA	CASSSQGRGDNEQFF	TGCGCCAGCAGCTCTCAAGGTCGAGGGGACAATGAGCAGTTCTTC
TRBV5-1	TRBJ1-1	NA	once	CASSLASHQNTEAFF	TGCGCCAGCAGCTTGGCTAGTCACCAGAACACTGAAGCTTTCTTT
TRBV4-3	TRBJ1-1	NA	NA	CASSQWIGYSPFF	TGCGCCAGCAGCCAATGGATTGGGTACTCGCCTTTCTTT
TRBV9	TRBJ2-7	TRBD2	NA	CASSVDSGSSYEQYF	TGTGCCAGCAGCGTAGACAGCGGGAGCTCCTACGAGCAGTACTTC
TRBV9	TRBJ2-5	NA	once	CASSVEGLETQYF	TGTGCCAGCAGCGTAGAAGGGCTAGAGACCCAGTACTTC
TRBV10-1	TRBJ1-5	NA	few	CASRPDTNQPQHF	TGCGCCAGCAGACCAGACACGAATCAGCCCCAGCATTTT
TRBV7-6	TRBJ1-6	TRBD1	few	CASSSGTGSSPLHF	TGTGCCAGCAGCTCTGGGACAGGGTCCTCACCCCTCCACTTT
TRBV9	TRBJ1-4	NA	NA	CASSDDEVGEKLFF	TGTGCCAGCAGCGACGACGAGGTGGGTGAAAAACTGTTTTTT
TRBV19	TRBJ1-5	NA	NA	CASSNAGLLGGYSNQPQHF	TGTGCCAGTAGTAACGCGGGACTCCTAGGGGGTTATAGCAATCAGCCCCAGCATTTT
TRBV28	TRBJ2-5	TRBD2	NA	CASSGTGGPQETQYF	TGTGCCAGCAGTGGAACGGGAGGGCCTCAAGAGACCCAGTACTTC
TRBV11-1	TRBJ2-7	NA	NA	CASSLVGRWSSYEQYF	TGTGCCAGCAGCTTAGTGGGCCGATGGAGCTCCTACGAGCAGTACTTC
TRBV2	TRBJ1-3	NA	NA	CASRVQSTGNTIYF	TGTGCCAGCAGGGTACAGAGTACTGGAAACACCATATATTTT
TRBV6-5	TRBJ1-1	NA	NA	CASSYASVNTEAFF	TGTGCCAGCAGTTACGCCTCGGTGAACACTGAAGCTTTCTTT
TRBV18	TRBJ2-1	TRBD2	NA	CASSRTTGLADYNEQFF	TGTGCCAGCTCACGAACTACAGGACTAGCGGACTACAATGAGCAGTTCTTC
TRBV6-2/TRBV6-3	TRBJ1-5	NA	NA	CASSYLGQSNQPQHF	TGTGCCAGCAGTTACCTCGGACAGAGCAATCAGCCCCAGCATTTT
TRBV7-6	TRBJ2-7	NA	NA	CASSPGGQTREQYF	TGTGCCAGCAGCCCTGGCGGGCAGACTAGAGAGCAGTACTTC
TRBV12-3/TRBV12-4	TRBJ2-3	NA	once	CASSLASGDTQYF	TGTGCCAGCAGTTTAGCGAGCGGGGATACGCAGTATTTT
TRBV27	TRBJ2-3	NA	NA	CASSLAGRGSTDTQYF	TGTGCCAGCAGTTTAGCGGGAAGAGGGAGCACAGATACGCAGTATTTT
TRBV9	TRBJ1-1	NA	NA	CASSGRNKAEAFF	TGTGCCAGCAGCGGGAGGAATAAAGCTGAAGCTTTCTTT
TRBV6-5	TRBJ2-7	NA	NA	CASSSPTGMYYEQYF	TGTGCCAGCAGCTCCCCGACAGGCATGTACTACGAGCAGTACTTC
TRBV6-2/TRBV6-3	TRBJ1-2	NA	NA	CASNPVQGWARNGYTF	TGTGCCAGCAACCCCGTCCAGGGTTGGGCTAGGAATGGCTACACCTTC
TRBV6-2/TRBV6-3	TRBJ2-5	TRBD2	NA	CASSPTRSSGGETQYF	TGTGCCAGCAGCCCGACCCGGTCTAGCGGGGGGGAGACCCAGTACTTC
TRBV6-6	TRBJ1-1	NA	NA	CASRSAGNTEAFF	TGTGCCAGCAGGAGCGCAGGGAACACTGAAGCTTTCTTT
TRBV6-5	TRBJ1-2	NA	few	CASSYGAIYGYTF	TGTGCCAGCAGTTACGGAGCGATCTATGGCTACACCTTC
TRBV30	TRBJ1-1	NA	few	CARGRSTEAFF	TGTGCCCGTGGACGCAGCACTGAAGCTTTCTTT
TRBV7-2	TRBJ2-5	NA	NA	CASSLAGPGTQYF	TGTGCCAGCAGCTTAGCCGGGCCCGGGACCCAGTACTTC
TRBV5-6	TRBJ2-7	NA	NA	CASSQEGATYEQYF	TGTGCCAGCAGCCAGGAAGGGGCGACCTACGAGCAGTACTTC
TRBV5-4	TRBJ2-4	NA	NA	CASSLGNKYQYF	TGTGCCAGCAGCTTAGGCAACAAGTATCAGTACTTC
TRBV19	TRBJ2-7	NA	NA	CASSLRLGSYEQYF	TGTGCCAGTAGCTTGCGACTGGGCTCCTACGAGCAGTACTTC
TRBV30	TRBJ2-7	NA	NA	CAWKTSNQPSYEQYF	TGTGCCTGGAAGACCTCGAACCAACCCTCCTACGAGCAGTACTTC
TRBV19	TRBJ1-2	TRBD1	NA	CASRLQGASGYTF	TGTGCCAGTAGGCTACAGGGGGCCAGTGGCTACACCTTC
TRBV5-1	TRBJ2-1	TRBD2	once	CASSLGTGLASEQFF	TGCGCCAGCAGCCTAGGGACGGGACTAGCTAGTGAGCAGTTCTTC
TRBV5-6	TRBJ2-4	TRBD1	NA	CASRKSVTGVWNIQYF	TGTGCCAGCAGAAAAAGCGTTACAGGGGTCTGGAACATTCAGTACTTC
TRBV28	TRBJ1-5	TRBD1	NA	CASSPRTGREPQHF	TGTGCCAGCAGTCCCCGGACAGGGAGGGAGCCCCAGCATTTT
TRBV7-9	TRBJ2-3	NA	NA	CASSLTADTQYF	TGTGCCAGCAGCTTAACGGCAGATACGCAGTATTTT
TRBV7-9	TRBJ1-1	NA	once	CASSPYSYTEAFF	TGTGCCAGCAGCCCTTACAGCTACACTGAAGCTTTCTTT
TRBV18	TRBJ2-1	NA	NA	CASSPPYKTYNEQFF	TGTGCCAGCTCACCACCCTACAAGACCTACAATGAGCAGTTCTTC
TRBV6-5	TRBJ2-7	NA	NA	CASRTPGVYEQYF	TGTGCCAGCAGGACCCCGGGAGTCTACGAGCAGTACTTC
TRBV3-1/TRBV3-2	TRBJ1-1	NA	NA	CASSLQTLNTEAFF	TGTGCCAGCAGCTTACAGACCCTTAACACTGAAGCTTTCTTT
TRBV18	TRBJ1-2	NA	once	CASSSDSLSGYTF	TGTGCCAGCTCAAGCGACAGTCTATCCGGCTACACCTTC
TRBV11-3	TRBJ2-2	NA	few	CASSLGPGAGELFF	TGTGCCAGCAGCTTAGGCCCGGGGGCCGGGGAGCTGTTTTTT